The 11 T cell receptor beta chains below come from one sample, sequenced in a study of a mutant IDH1 vaccine in newly diagnosed glioma (dated by TCRdb to about 2021). The library was generated by the immunoSEQ multiplex PCR assay. Here the immuneACCESS table is served through TCRdb, limited to in-frame sequences with V and J called. Missing clones are a known gap in these copies; in checked studies unresolved V genes cover under half, and the rest lacks a known reason. Here the sample has around 64,000 clones; about 86% occur a single time. Jointly, the top ten make up 4.6% of the sample. The time point label of this sample denotes: baseline, week 1 (first vaccination visit). This sample's treatment or condition label indicates: pre-vaccination baseline after standard-of-care therapy. The sequencing here drew on peripheral blood mononuclear cells (PBMCs), taken from a glioma patient treated with radiotherapy, temozolomide or both. The source is a woman aged 18-29 years with glioma. Some clones in this sample may be carry-over from other donors' samples.

CDR3 protein: CASSLEGSGGGDTQYF. CDR3 coding DNA: TGCGCCAGCAGCTTGGAGGGTAGCGGGGGTGGAGATACGCAGTATTTT. V is TRBV5-1 and J is TRBJ2-3, with 9 bases identical to TRBD2. This CDR3 has 16 amino acids. Germline V lookup: CDR1 SGHRS, CDR2 YFSETQ. The J segment lost 5 bases and the V segment lost 0 bases, leaving 7 bases of the junction unmatched.

V and J are TRBV30 and TRBJ2-3; TRBD2 aligns across 13 bases. The CDR3 has 16 amino acids. Trimming removed 0 bases from V and 5 bases from J; junction bases left unmatched: 5. Germline-derived CDR1 and CDR2 are GTSNPN and SVGIG (reference sequence). CDR3 nucleotide sequence: TGTGCCTGGAGTGTATGGACTAGCGGGGGAAAAGATACGCAGTATTTT. It specifies CAWSVWTSGGKDTQYF.

The V and J genes are TRBV5-1 and TRBJ2-1; perhaps TRBD2 as D (6 bases). CDR3 size: 12 residues. Trimming stripped 0 bases from V and 10 bases from J, with 8 bases between. The germline V gene has CDR1 SGHRS and CDR2 YFSETQ. CDR3 DNA sequence: TGCGCCAGCAGCTTGGGCGGGGACGAGCAGTTCTTC. As protein: CASSLGGDEQFF.

The rearrangement links TRBV5-4 to TRBJ2-7; no firm D call. In germline, CDR1 is SGHNT, CDR2 YYREEE (reference sequence). The CDR3 is 12 amino acids. Between the trimmed V and J ends, which lost 4 bases and 6 bases, there was a span of 11 bases. CDR3 loop: CASSPLGSEQYF. CDR3 DNA: TGTGCCAGCAGCCCTCTCGGATCCGAGCAGTACTTC.

This sequence joins TRBV27 and TRBJ2-7; D perhaps matches TRBD2 (6 bases). Germline CDR1 is MNHEY and CDR2 is SMNVEV (reference sequence). This CDR3 is built from 14 residues. The ends were cut back, 5 bases at V and 0 bases at J, with 11 bases in the middle. The CDR3: CASSPGLDSYEQYF. CDR3 coding DNA: TGTGCCAGCAGTCCGGGACTGGACTCCTACGAGCAGTACTTC.

The chain links TRBV7-9 to TRBJ2-4; the D is unclear. Between the trimmed V and J ends, which lost 4 bases and 0 bases, there was a span of 13 bases. This CDR3 has 16 residues. Germline V lookup: CDR1 SEHNR, CDR2 FQNEAQ (reference sequence). CDR3 sequence (DNA): TGTGCCAGCAGCTGGACGGTCATACTAGCCAAAAACATTCAGTACTTC. Protein sequence: CASSWTVILAKNIQYF.

The chain uses TRBV6-6 and TRBJ1-1, with D perhaps TRBD1 (6 bases). The germline gives CDR1 MNHNY, CDR2 SVGAGI (reference sequence). Trimming took off 7 bases at V and 3 bases at J, with 12 bases between the two ends. The CDR3 loop spans 13 amino acids. CDR3: CASKRGSDTEAFF. CDR3 bases: TGTGCCAGCAAGAGGGGGAGTGACACTGAAGCTTTCTTT.

V usage is TRBV6-6 and J usage is TRBJ2-7, with D possibly TRBD1 on 5 matching bases. The CDR3 is 15 residues long. The germline V gene has CDR1 MNHNY and CDR2 SVGAGI (reference sequence). Trimming pared 8 bases from V and 1 base from J, leaving 18 bases between. The CDR3 coding sequence is TGTGCCAGCCTCGGGCTCCCTGGGGCTTCCTACGAGCAGTACTTC. It yields the protein CASLGLPGASYEQYF.

The rearrangement uses TRBV23-1 and TRBJ2-6; D is unresolved. TRBV23-1 carries the ORF label, with uncertain function. With 2 bases removed from V and 5 bases from J, the gap between germline ends came to 13 bases. The CDR3 runs to 16 residues. The chain's CDR3 is CASSQPGVLRANVLTF. CDR3 coding DNA: TGCGCCAGCAGTCAACCGGGCGTGCTGAGGGCCAACGTCCTGACTTTC.

V gene TRBV5-6 combines with J gene TRBJ2-6; D is unresolved. This CDR3 contains 14 residues. Germline loops: CDR1 SGHDT, CDR2 YYEEEE. Trimming pared 0 bases from V and 4 bases from J, leaving 5 bases between. The CDR3 loop reads CASSLGTGANVLTF. CDR3 DNA sequence: TGTGCCAGCAGCTTGGGCACCGGGGCCAACGTCCTGACTTTC.

This clone has more than one count but fewer than ten. This chain connects TRBV7-9 to TRBJ1-1; tentatively, D is TRBD1 (5 bases). The CDR3 consists of 13 residues. Trimming cost V 2 bases and J 5 bases, with 9 bases left between them. The germline V gene has CDR1 SEHNR and CDR2 FQNEAQ (reference sequence). CDR3 amino acids: CASSLYGATEAFF. CDR3 bases: TGTGCCAGCAGCTTATACGGGGCGACTGAAGCTTTCTTT.